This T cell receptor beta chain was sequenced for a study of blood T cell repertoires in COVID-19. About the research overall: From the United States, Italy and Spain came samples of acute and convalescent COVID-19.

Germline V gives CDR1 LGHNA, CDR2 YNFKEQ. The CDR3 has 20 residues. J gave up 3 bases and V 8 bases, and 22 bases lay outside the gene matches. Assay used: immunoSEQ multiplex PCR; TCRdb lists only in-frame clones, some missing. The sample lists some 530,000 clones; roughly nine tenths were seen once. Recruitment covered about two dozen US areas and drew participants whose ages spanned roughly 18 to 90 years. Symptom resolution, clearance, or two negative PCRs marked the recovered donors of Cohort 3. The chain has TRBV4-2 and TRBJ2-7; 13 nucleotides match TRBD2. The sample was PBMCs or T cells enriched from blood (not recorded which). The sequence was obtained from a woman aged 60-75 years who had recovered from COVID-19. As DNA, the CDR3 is TGTGCCAGCCGCGACGCTATGAACCCTAGGACTAGCGGGGGTAGCTACGAGCAGTACGTC. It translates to CASRDAMNPRTSGGSYEQYV.